This T cell receptor (beta chain) is from a study of blood T cell repertoires in COVID-19. The wider study: Collection of acute and convalescent COVID-19 samples took place in the United States, Italy and Spain. T cells, B-cell-depleted T cells, or PBMCs supplied cDNA or gDNA.

This clone was recorded once. As handled by the study authors: Researchers report that nucleated cell counts were estimated from reference gene primer amplification. The assay was immunoSEQ multiplex PCR, and TCRdb's table has in-frame clones only and misses some. That table is the source of V, J and clone size, and D and trimming were worked out from the DNA. The sample contains 200,000 to 250,000 clones, roughly 90% of which appear only once. The length of the CDR3 is 14 residues. V lost 3 bases and J 10 bases, leaving 18 bases between the germline ends. Germline V gene lookup returns CDR1 SNHLY and CDR2 FYNNEI.

The TCR sequence derives from a man aged 55-75 years who had recovered from COVID-19. The V gene is TRBV2, the J gene TRBJ2-5; D is perhaps TRBD2 (6 bases). The sequenced sample was peripheral blood. The CDR3 sequence is CASSDGDLLGGQYF. The DNA for the CDR3 is TGTGCCAGCAGTGACGGCGATCTGCTGGGAGGCCAGTACTTC.